The rows below give T cell receptor beta chains drawn from one sample of a study of radiation and T cells in renal cell carcinoma. The repertoire was sequenced with immunoSEQ multiplex PCR; TCRdb's copy has only in-frame clones and lacks some. The sample holds approximately 100,000 clones, approximately 86% seen once. Sample: blood, taken from a patient whose treatment included radiotherapy and nephrectomy. These receptors were collected from a man aged 50-60 years with renal cell carcinoma. Both conserved end residues are part of each CDR3. Rows may omit the clone size; those that give it use once, few, many or a size class.

v_call clone_size cdr3_aa
TRBV30 once CAWSPTRTAPHEQFF
TRBV6-1 . CASRDQGFSGNTIYF
TRBV6-1 . CASMRLDQPQHF
TRBV6-1 . CASSRPWGNQPQHF
TRBV7-2 . CASSTSGGKQFF
TRBV28 . CASSGASGGAAGELFF
TRBV7-9 . CASSLTAGSYNEQFF
TRBV7-9 once CASSNNLAGETSGANVLTF
TRBV5-1 . CASSLLQGRDTEAFF
TRBV2 once CASSKGGTGELFF
TRBV7-9 . CASSLFGQNAGGSSYEQYF
TRBV4-1 . CASSDRGRNTEAFF
TRBV30 . CAWTWDRATDTQYF
TRBV2 . CASSAQGDWDGYTF
TRBV7-9 . CASSSRTSTPRRETQYF
TRBV28 . CASSLGQHYGYTF
TRBV4-1 . CASSQALGGPRADTQYF
TRBV6-5 . CASSLTGFGTEAFF
TRBV14 once CASSIRTGQRQETQYF
TRBV27 . CASSSLRDEGRNSPLHF
TRBV2 . CASRQGLESNQPQHF
TRBV9 . CASSVDIGGAREAFF
TRBV5-4 . CASSLRTGTDNEKLFF
TRBV7-2 . CASSRGLAWEQYF
TRBV4-3 . CASSPGFGNTIYF
TRBV30 once CAQVVNYGYTF
TRBV2 . CAKQGQGSYYGYTF
TRBV5-8 few CASSRSLFGRGPYEQYF